What follows describes a single T cell receptor beta chain. Its specificity is unknown. There are 14 residues in the CDR3. CDR1 SNHLY and CDR2 FYNNEI come from the germline V gene. Between the trimmed V and J ends, which lost 3 bases and 3 bases, there was a span of 12 bases. This sample is drawn from a study of radiotherapy plus CTLA-4 blockade in lung cancer. The data were produced by immunoSEQ multiplex PCR, yet TCRdb's version contains in-frame clones alone and is incomplete. The table lists 35,000 or so clones, about 85% of them singletons, with 5.8% in the top ten. General study points: The study found tumor-derived TCR clones expanded in blood after radiotherapy plus ipilimumab.

This chain joins TRBV2 and TRBJ2-7; TRBD1 might be the D (5 bases). The sequence derives from a human donor with non-small cell lung cancer who had stable disease on radiotherapy plus ipilimumab. The sequenced sample was peripheral blood, obtained from a patient treated with radiotherapy plus ipilimumab. CDR3: CASSESQGGYEQYF. In nucleotides, the CDR3 is TGTGCCAGCAGTGAGTCGCAGGGCGGCTACGAGCAGTACTTC.